This T cell receptor beta chain is from a study of CD8 T cells in Susac syndrome. Broader study findings: The number of individuals included in the study's TCR sequencing and HLA analysis was acknowledged as relatively small.

The CDR3 sequence is 13 residues long. Trimming shortened V by 6 bases and J by 5 bases, and 11 bases separated the two germline ends. Germline CDR1 MDHEN, CDR2 SYDVKM. Treatment-naive patients with stable or active relapsing-remitting disease served as multiple sclerosis controls. The authors negatively isolated CD8+ and CD4+ T cells and FACS-enriched TEMRA cells. Details on this clonotype: As yet, its antigen is unknown.

RNA was extracted with the RNeasy kit, and a quantity of about 0.45 to 1 ug was reverse transcribed using random hexamers. A multiplex approach, immunoSEQ multiplex PCR, amplified TCR beta CDR3 across 54 Vbeta and 13 Jbeta. One entry per CDR3 protein results from TCRdb running MiXCR on the immunoSEQ multiplex PCR reads. The sample lists some 300,000 distinct CDR3 sequences, 65% to 90% occurring once. The chain is built from TRBV28 and TRBJ2-1; D remains unclear. The sequencing sample was made of CD8+ T cells from PBMCs. The receptor's source is a human donor with multiple sclerosis. The CDR3 sequence: CASRGDTDNEQFF. In DNA form, the CDR3 reads TGTGCCAGCAGGGGTGACACGGACAATGAGCAGTTCTTC. The full variable domain, rest sourced from reference TRBV28 and TRBJ2-1, is DVKVTQSSRYLVKRTGEKVFLECVQDMDHENMFWYRQDPGLGLRLIYFSYDVKMKEKGDIPEGYSVSREKKERFSLILESASTNQTSMYLCASRGDTDNEQFFGPGTRLTVL.